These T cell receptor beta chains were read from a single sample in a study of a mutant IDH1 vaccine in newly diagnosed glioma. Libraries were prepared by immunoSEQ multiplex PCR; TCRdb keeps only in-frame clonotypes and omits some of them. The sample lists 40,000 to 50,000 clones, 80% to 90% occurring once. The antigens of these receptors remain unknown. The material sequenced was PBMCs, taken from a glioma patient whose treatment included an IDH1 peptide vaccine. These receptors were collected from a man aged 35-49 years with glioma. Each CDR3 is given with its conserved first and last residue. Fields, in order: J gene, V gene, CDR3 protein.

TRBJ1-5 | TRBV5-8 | CASSLVRVSFSNQPQHF
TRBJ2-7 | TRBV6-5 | CASSYSPSGQYEQYF
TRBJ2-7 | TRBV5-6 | CASTKRRTSETYEQYF
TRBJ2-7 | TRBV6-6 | CASRDGDRVHEQYF
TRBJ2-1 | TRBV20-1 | CSASSQLQFF
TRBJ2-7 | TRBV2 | CASFQVHYEQYF
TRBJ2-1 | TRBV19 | CASMTSGVRSEQFF
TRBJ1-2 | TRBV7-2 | CASSLGQFYGYTF
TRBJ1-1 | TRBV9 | CASSYYDRVNTEAFF
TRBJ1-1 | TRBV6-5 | CASSYTDLNTEAFF
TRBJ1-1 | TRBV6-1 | CASSRQGKAEAFF
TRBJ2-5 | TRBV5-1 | CASSLDETQYF
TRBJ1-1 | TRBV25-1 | CAITGQGPTEAFF
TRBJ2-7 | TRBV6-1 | CASTAGGWFWDEQYF
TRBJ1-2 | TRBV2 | CASSDRGHYGYTF
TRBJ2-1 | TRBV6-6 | CASSYSANLNYNEQFF
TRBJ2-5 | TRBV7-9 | CANSFRDGETQYF
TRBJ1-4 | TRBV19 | CASSNQGWANEKLFF
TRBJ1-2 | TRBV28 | CASSYGGFYGYTF
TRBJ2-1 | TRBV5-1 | CASSLGLTSGRGSNEQFF
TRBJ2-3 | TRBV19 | CASSKRLAGGSDTQYF
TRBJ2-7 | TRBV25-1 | CASTENQLEQYF
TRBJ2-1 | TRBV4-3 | CASSPKTSGSYNEQFF
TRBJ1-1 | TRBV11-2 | CASSSMGQGWNTEAFF
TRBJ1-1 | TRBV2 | CASGRDPNTEAFF
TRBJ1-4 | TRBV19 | CASSTQGGREKLFF
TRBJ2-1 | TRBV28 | CASRDQGDEQFF
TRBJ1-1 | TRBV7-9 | CASSLPGGSSTEAFF
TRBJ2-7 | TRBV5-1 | CASSTGQGKSYEQYF
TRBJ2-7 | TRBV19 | CASSIASAYEQYF
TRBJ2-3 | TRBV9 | CASSVEGGSWDTQYF
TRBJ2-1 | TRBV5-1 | CASSVRLAGEQFF
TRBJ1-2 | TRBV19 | CASSITGVYTF
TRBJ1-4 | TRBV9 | CASSKMGGEEKLFF
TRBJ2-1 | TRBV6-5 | CASSTNPREEQFF
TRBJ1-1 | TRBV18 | CASSPIENTEAFF
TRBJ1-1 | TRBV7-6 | CASSLTGTTNTEAFF
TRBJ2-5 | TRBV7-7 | CASSPTGGGETQYF
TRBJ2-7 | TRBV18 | CASSPPTQVGEQYF
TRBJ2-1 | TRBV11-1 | CASRSTGTSSGEQFF
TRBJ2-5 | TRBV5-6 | CASSFRGRGETQYF
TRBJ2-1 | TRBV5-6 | CASSFPAGSNNEQFF
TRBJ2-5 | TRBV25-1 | CASSEWAGGRNGEQYF
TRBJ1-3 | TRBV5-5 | CASSLTGEEGNTIYF
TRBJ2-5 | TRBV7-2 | CASSLDYWTGKETQYF
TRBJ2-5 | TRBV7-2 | CASSPPAREETQYF
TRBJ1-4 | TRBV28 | CASRGGSEKLFF
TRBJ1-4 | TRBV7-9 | CASSLRQYRQGNEKLFF
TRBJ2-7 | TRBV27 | CASSLRGRQGGLAGGPGSSYEQYF
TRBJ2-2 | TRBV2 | CASMRTGVTGELFF
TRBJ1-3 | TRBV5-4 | CASSLERRQELQGNTIYF
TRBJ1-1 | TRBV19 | CASSLMALGRAGTEAFF
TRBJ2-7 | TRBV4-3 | CASSQGDTSSYEQYF